Listed below are T cell receptor beta chains from one sample, sequenced in a study of control samples from healthy donors and cancer patients. This table comes from immunoSEQ multiplex PCR, and its TCRdb copy is limited to in-frame clones, with some not included. Of roughly 43,000 clones listed, 94% are singletons. Sequencing used blood. The receptors were sampled from a man between 60 and 75 years old in good health. The CDR3 runs from the conserved cysteine through the conserved F or W. The D gene is left open where the match is weak. For some rows the clone size is stated as once, few or many, or as a class when expanded; others skip it.

>TRBJ2-3|TRBV18|-|-
CASSTYSDTQYF
TGTGCCAGCTCAACCTATTCAGATACGCAGTATTTT
>TRBJ2-2|TRBV11-3|-|-
CASSLVLGGYTGELFF
TGTGCCAGCAGCTTAGTGTTAGGGGGGTACACCGGGGAGCTGTTTTTT
>TRBJ1-1|TRBV11-3|TRBD1|-
CASSPGQGNTEAFF
TGTGCCAGCAGCCCCGGACAGGGGAACACTGAAGCTTTCTTT
>TRBJ2-1|TRBV19|-|-
CASSRDSYNEQFF
TGTGCCAGTAGTAGAGACTCATACAATGAGCAGTTCTTC
>TRBJ2-1|TRBV3-1/TRBV3-2|-|-
CAAGAAGGEQFF
TGTGCCGCCGGGGCCGCGGGCGGTGAGCAGTTCTTC
>TRBJ1-4|TRBV19|-|-
CASSIGSRTEEKLFF
TGTGCCAGTAGTATAGGTTCCCGGACAGAGGAAAAACTGTTTTTT
>TRBJ1-2|TRBV14|-|-
CASSRASGIGYTF
TGTGCCAGCAGCCGAGCGTCAGGAATTGGCTACACCTTC
>TRBJ2-1|TRBV10-3|-|-
CAIRSDHSYNEQFF
TGTGCCATCAGGAGCGACCATTCCTACAATGAGCAGTTCTTC
>TRBJ1-6|TRBV19|TRBD1|-
CASSIVGTASFSPLHF
TGTGCCAGTAGTATAGTGGGGACAGCTTCCTTTTCACCCCTCCACTTT
>TRBJ2-1|TRBV10-3|TRBD2|few
CAISESGGSSYNEQFF
TGTGCCATCAGTGAGTCTGGCGGGAGCTCCTACAATGAGCAGTTCTTC
>TRBJ2-5|TRBV10-3|-|once
CAISESGGPSFETQYF
TGTGCCATCAGTGAGTCGGGCGGCCCCTCTTTCGAGACCCAGTACTTC
>TRBJ2-7|TRBV6-5|-|once
CASSYSYEGSYEQYF
TGTGCCAGCAGTTACTCTTATGAAGGCAGCTACGAGCAGTACTTC
>TRBJ2-3|TRBV15|-|-
CATSTGRRGTDTQYF
TGTGCCACCAGCACGGGAAGAAGGGGCACAGATACGCAGTATTTT
>TRBJ1-5|TRBV2|TRBD1|-
CASRGDRVAQPQHF
TGTGCCAGCAGAGGGGACAGGGTAGCCCAGCCCCAGCATTTT
>TRBJ2-4|TRBV10-1|TRBD2|-
CASKSTMGLAGGPDKNIQYF
TGCGCCAGCAAATCAACGATGGGACTAGCGGGAGGGCCGGACAAAAACATTCAGTACTTC
>TRBJ2-1|TRBV2|-|-
CASSYRGAYNEQFF
TGTGCCAGCAGCTACCGGGGAGCCTACAATGAGCAGTTCTTC
>TRBJ2-3|TRBV2|-|-
CASSAVSRTDTQYF
TGTGCCAGCAGTGCGGTAAGCAGGACAGATACGCAGTATTTT
>TRBJ2-4|TRBV19|-|-
CASSWKLFDIQYF
TGTGCGTCCTCTTGGAAGCTATTTGACATTCAGTACTTC
>TRBJ1-1|TRBV7-9|-|-
CASSLPQGEAFF
TGTGCCAGCAGCTTACCCCAGGGTGAAGCTTTCTTT
>TRBJ1-1|TRBV10-3|-|few
CAIRGRHGNTEAFF
TGTGCCATACGGGGGAGACACGGGAACACTGAAGCTTTCTTT
>TRBJ1-4|TRBV5-1|-|-
CASRAEGYEKLFF
TGCGCCAGCAGGGCGGAGGGGTATGAAAAACTGTTTTTT
>TRBJ2-5|TRBV11-2|-|-
CASSLDSGPPPGPQYF
TGTGCCAGCAGCTTAGACTCGGGACCGCCTCCCGGGCCCCAGTACTTC
>TRBJ2-7|TRBV27|-|-
CASSTGYRSEQYF
TGTGCCAGCAGTACCGGATACAGGTCCGAGCAGTACTTC
>TRBJ1-3|TRBV2|-|-
CASSTGLLSGNTIYF
TGTGCCAGCAGTACCGGACTGCTCTCTGGAAACACCATATATTTT
>TRBJ1-1|TRBV7-9|-|-
CASSPQNTEAFF
TGTGCCAGCAGCCCTCAGAACACTGAAGCTTTCTTT
>TRBJ2-5|TRBV5-1|-|-
CASSSSGDQETQYF
TGCGCCAGCAGCTCCTCCGGGGACCAAGAGACCCAGTACTTC
>TRBJ1-1|TRBV18|TRBD1|-
CASSPQSTGYTEAFF
TGTGCCAGCTCACCCCAATCGACAGGGTACACTGAAGCTTTCTTT
>TRBJ1-2|TRBV29-1|-|-
CSVGPTGTRRGGYTF
TGCAGCGTTGGACCTACCGGGACCCGAAGAGGAGGCTACACCTTC
>TRBJ2-7|TRBV6-5|TRBD1|-
CATKTGLSYEQYF
TGTGCCACAAAGACAGGGCTCTCCTACGAGCAGTACTTC
>TRBJ2-2|TRBV24-1|TRBD2|-
CATSDRSGSSWTGELFF
TGTGCCACCAGTGACCGGAGCGGGAGTAGTTGGACCGGGGAGCTGTTTTTT
>TRBJ1-1|TRBV28|-|-
CASDHRLSTEAFF
TGTGCCAGCGACCACCGGCTCAGCACTGAAGCTTTCTTT
>TRBJ2-7|TRBV24-1|TRBD1|-
CATSDPGQGAGEQYF
TGTGCCACCAGTGACCCGGGACAGGGGGCTGGCGAGCAGTACTTC
>TRBJ1-4|TRBV11-3|-|-
CASRQGRFNEKLFF
TGCGCCAGCCGGCAGGGACGCTTTAATGAAAAACTGTTTTTT
>TRBJ2-5|TRBV19|TRBD2|-
CASSSTGLAGGWWRETQYF
TGTGCCAGTAGCTCGACGGGACTAGCGGGAGGTTGGTGGCGAGAGACCCAGTACTTC
>TRBJ2-7|TRBV7-3|-|few
CASSMGRNYEQYF
TGTGCCAGCTCGATGGGGCGAAACTACGAGCAGTACTTC
>TRBJ1-4|TRBV18|TRBD1|-
CASSPGLTGTNEKLFF
TGTGCCAGCTCACCAGGTTTGACAGGGACTAATGAAAAACTGTTTTTT
>TRBJ2-7|TRBV7-9|-|-
CASGFERQSSYEQYF
TGTGCCAGCGGCTTCGAGAGGCAAAGCTCCTACGAGCAGTACTTC
>TRBJ1-5|TRBV3-1/TRBV3-2|-|-
CASSQDRDQPQHF
TGTGCCAGCAGCCAAGATCGAGATCAGCCCCAGCATTTT
>TRBJ2-1|TRBV7-9|TRBD2|-
CASSLAGTSGRYEQFF
TGTGCCAGCAGCTTAGCGGGGACTAGCGGGAGGTATGAGCAGTTCTTC
>TRBJ2-7|TRBV28|-|-
CASSLNTGERAYEQYF
TGTGCCAGCAGTTTGAATACGGGAGAGAGGGCCTACGAGCAGTACTTC
>TRBJ1-1|TRBV21-1|-|-
CASSKPPQGPPNTEAFF
TGTGCCAGCAGCAAACCGCCACAGGGCCCACCTAACACTGAAGCTTTCTTT
>TRBJ1-5|TRBV6-1|-|-
CASSEVRGRNQPQHF
TGTGCCAGCAGTGAAGTCAGGGGCCGCAATCAGCCCCAGCATTTT
>TRBJ2-1|TRBV7-2|-|-
CASSFTRLSYNEQFF
TGTGCCAGCAGCTTTACTAGGCTCTCCTACAATGAGCAGTTCTTC
>TRBJ1-5|TRBV3-1/TRBV3-2|TRBD1|-
CASSYGQGSQPQHF
TGTGCCAGCAGTTATGGACAGGGGAGTCAGCCCCAGCATTTT
>TRBJ2-7|TRBV20-1|TRBD2|-
CSASVVAGGSAEQYF
TGCAGTGCTAGTGTCGTAGCGGGAGGGTCGGCGGAGCAGTACTTC
>TRBJ1-2|TRBV24-1|-|-
CATSVATWFGGYTF
TGTGCCACCAGTGTGGCAACTTGGTTTGGGGGCTACACCTTC
>TRBJ2-7|TRBV19|TRBD1|-
CASSIRDSSYEQYF
TGTGCCAGTAGTATCCGGGACAGTTCCTACGAGCAGTACTTC
>TRBJ1-3|TRBV5-1|-|-
CGSRDGFSGNTIYF
TGCGGATCCCGGGACGGATTCTCTGGAAACACCATATATTTT
>TRBJ2-3|TRBV15|-|once
CATSRGNSDTQYF
TGTGCCACCAGCAGAGGGAATTCAGATACGCAGTATTTT
>TRBJ2-7|TRBV28|TRBD2|-
CASSALGAGDREQYF
TGTGCCAGCAGTGCCCTGGGAGCGGGAGATCGCGAGCAGTACTTC
>TRBJ2-2|TRBV29-1|TRBD1|-
CSVAAQGANTGELFF
TGCAGCGTTGCCGCTCAGGGGGCGAACACCGGGGAGCTGTTTTTT
>TRBJ2-5|TRBV4-1|-|-
CASSRVQGTGQETQYF
TGCGCCAGCAGCCGGGTCCAGGGCACGGGGCAAGAGACCCAGTACTTC
>TRBJ1-5|TRBV5-8|-|-
CASSPGGDQPQHF
TGTGCCAGCAGCCCGGGAGGGGATCAGCCCCAGCATTTT
>TRBJ2-3|TRBV2|-|-
CASSLAPNGDTQYF
TGTGCCAGCAGCCTAGCCCCTAATGGAGATACGCAGTATTTT
>TRBJ2-2|TRBV24-1|TRBD2|-
CATGAGAANTGELFF
TGTGCCACCGGTGCGGGAGCAGCGAACACCGGGGAGCTGTTTTTT
>TRBJ2-1|TRBV9|TRBD2|-
CASSQLAEAYNEQFF
TGTGCCAGCAGCCAGCTAGCGGAGGCCTACAATGAGCAGTTCTTC